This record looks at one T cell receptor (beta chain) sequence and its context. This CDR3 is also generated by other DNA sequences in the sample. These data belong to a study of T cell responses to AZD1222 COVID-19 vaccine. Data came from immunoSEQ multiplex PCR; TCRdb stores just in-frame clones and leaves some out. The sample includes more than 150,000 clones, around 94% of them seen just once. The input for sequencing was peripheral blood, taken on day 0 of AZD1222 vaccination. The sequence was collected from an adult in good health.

The CDR3 spells CASSSLMNTEAFF. CDR3 coding DNA: TGTGCCAGCAGCTCCCTTATGAACACTGAAGCTTTCTTT. The rearrangement joins TRBV12-3 or TRBV12-4 to TRBJ1-1; D is ambiguous. Trimming took off 6 bases at V and 0 bases at J, with 8 bases between the two ends. The CDR3 runs to 13 residues.